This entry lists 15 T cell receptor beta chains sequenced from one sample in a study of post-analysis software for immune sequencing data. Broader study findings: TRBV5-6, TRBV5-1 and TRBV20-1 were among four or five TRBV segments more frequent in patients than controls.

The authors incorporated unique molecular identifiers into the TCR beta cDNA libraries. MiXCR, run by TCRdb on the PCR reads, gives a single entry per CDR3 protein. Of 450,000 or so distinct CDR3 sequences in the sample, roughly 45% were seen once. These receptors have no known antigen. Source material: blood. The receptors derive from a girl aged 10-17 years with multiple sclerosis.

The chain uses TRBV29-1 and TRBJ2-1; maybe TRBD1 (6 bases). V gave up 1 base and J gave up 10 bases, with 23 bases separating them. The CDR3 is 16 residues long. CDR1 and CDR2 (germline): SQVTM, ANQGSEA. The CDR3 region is CSVEARGQTQIGEQFF. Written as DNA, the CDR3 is TGCAGCGTTGAAGCGAGGGGACAAACCCAAATTGGGGAGCAGTTCTTC.

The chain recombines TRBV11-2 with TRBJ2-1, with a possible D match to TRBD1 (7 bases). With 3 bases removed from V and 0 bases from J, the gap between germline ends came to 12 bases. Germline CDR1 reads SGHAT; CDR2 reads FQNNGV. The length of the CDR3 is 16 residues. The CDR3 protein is CASSFRGDSSYNEQFF. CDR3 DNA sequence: TGTGCCAGCAGCTTCAGGGGGGACAGCTCCTACAATGAGCAGTTCTTC.

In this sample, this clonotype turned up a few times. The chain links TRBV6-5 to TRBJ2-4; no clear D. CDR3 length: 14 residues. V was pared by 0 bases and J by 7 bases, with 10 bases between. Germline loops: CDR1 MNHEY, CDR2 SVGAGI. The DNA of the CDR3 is TGTGCCAGCAGTTACTCGGAAGGGTCGAACATTCAGTACTTC. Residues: CASSYSEGSNIQYF.

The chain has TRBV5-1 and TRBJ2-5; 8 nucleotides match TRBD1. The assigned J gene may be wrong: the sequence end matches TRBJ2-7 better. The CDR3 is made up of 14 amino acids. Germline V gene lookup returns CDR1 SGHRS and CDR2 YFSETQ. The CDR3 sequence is CASSIGTGTYEQYF. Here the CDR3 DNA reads TGCGCCAGCAGCATAGGGACAGGCACCTACGAGCAGTACTTC.

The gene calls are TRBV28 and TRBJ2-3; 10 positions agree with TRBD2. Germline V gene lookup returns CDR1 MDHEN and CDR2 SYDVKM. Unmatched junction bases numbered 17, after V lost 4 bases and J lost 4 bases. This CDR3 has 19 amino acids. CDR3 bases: TGTGCCAGCAGTTCAACCCGACCCAAAGCGGGAGGGCAGGCAGATACGCAGTATTTT. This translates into CASSSTRPKAGGQADTQYF.

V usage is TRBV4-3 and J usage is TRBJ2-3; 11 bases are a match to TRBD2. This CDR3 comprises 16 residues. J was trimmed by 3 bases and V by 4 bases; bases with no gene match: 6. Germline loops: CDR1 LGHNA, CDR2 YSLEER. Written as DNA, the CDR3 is TGCGCCAGCAGCCTATCCGGGACTAGCGGTACAGATACGCAGTATTTT. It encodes CASSLSGTSGTDTQYF.

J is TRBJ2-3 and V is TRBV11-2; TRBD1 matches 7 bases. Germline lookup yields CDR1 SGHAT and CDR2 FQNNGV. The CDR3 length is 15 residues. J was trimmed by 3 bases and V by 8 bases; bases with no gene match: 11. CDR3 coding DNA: TGTGCCAGCGCGAACAGGGGAGATGGGACAGATACGCAGTATTTT. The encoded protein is CASANRGDGTDTQYF. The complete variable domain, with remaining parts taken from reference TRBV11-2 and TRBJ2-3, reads EAGVAQSPRYKIIEKRQSVAFWCNPISGHATLYWYQQILGQGPKLLIQFQNNGVVDDSQLPKDRFSAERLKGVDSTLKIQPAKLEDSAVYLCASANRGDGTDTQYFGPGTRLTVL.

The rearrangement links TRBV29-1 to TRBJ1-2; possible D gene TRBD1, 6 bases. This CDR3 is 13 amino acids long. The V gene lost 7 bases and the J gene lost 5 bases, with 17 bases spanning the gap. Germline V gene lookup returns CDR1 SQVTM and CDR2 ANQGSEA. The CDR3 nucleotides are TGCAGCGCCGAAAATACAGGGTGGTATGGCTACACCTTC. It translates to CSAENTGWYGYTF.

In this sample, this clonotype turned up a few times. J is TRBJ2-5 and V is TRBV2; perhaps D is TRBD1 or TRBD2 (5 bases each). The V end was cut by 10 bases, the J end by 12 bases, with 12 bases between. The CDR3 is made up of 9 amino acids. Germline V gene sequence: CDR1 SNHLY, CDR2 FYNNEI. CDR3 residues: CAIDGAKYF. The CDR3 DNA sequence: TGTGCCATCGACGGGGCGAAGTACTTC. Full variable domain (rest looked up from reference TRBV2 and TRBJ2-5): EPEVTQTPSHQVTQMGQEVILRCVPISNHLYFYWYRQILGQKVEFLVSFYNNEISEKSEIFDDQFSVERPDGSNFTLKIRSTKLEDSAMYFCAIDGAKYFGPGTRLLVL.

Here the CDR3 reads CASSQEEASNYGYTF. The CDR3 nucleotides read TGTGCCAGCAGCCAAGAAGAGGCGAGTAACTATGGCTACACCTTC. The J gene is TRBJ1-2, the V gene TRBV3-1; D gene unclear. This CDR3 comprises 15 residues. The V end lost 0 bases, the J end lost 1 base, and 9 bases lay between the germline ends. Germline loops: CDR1 LGHDT, CDR2 YNNKEL (reference sequence).

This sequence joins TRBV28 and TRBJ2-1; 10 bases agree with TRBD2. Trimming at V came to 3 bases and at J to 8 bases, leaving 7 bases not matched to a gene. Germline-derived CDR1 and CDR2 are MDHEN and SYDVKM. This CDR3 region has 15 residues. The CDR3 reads CASSLWASGSYEQFF. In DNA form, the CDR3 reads TGTGCCAGCAGTTTGTGGGCTAGCGGGAGCTATGAGCAGTTCTTC.

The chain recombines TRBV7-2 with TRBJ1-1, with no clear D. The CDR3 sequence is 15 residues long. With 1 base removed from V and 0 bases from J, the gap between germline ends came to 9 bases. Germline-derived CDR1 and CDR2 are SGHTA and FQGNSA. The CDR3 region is CASSLGSGMNTEAFF. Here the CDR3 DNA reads TGTGCCAGCAGCTTAGGGTCAGGTATGAACACTGAAGCTTTCTTT.

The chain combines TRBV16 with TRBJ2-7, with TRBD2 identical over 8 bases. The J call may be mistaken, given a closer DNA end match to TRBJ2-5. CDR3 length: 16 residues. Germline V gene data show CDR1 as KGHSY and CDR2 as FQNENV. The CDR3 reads CASSQSREGHKETQYF. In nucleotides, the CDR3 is TGTGCCAGCAGCCAATCCCGGGAGGGCCATAAAGAGACCCAGTACTTC.

This CDR3 reads CAISEFRSGSGANVLTF. CDR3 bases: TGTGCCATCAGTGAGTTTCGGTCGGGGTCCGGGGCCAACGTCCTGACTTTC. This chain connects TRBV10-3 to TRBJ2-6; possible D gene TRBD2, 5 bases. Germline values: CDR1 ENHRY, CDR2 SYGVKD. The germline V and J ends were trimmed by 1 base and 4 bases, with 14 bases remaining between them. CDR3 size: 17 residues.

The CDR3 nucleotides are TGTGCCAGCAGCTTAGCGCGGAGCGTTACCTACAATGAGCAGTTCTTC. It translates to CASSLARSVTYNEQFF. The rearrangement joins TRBV7-9 to TRBJ2-1; D remains ambiguous. This CDR3 is built from 16 residues. Germline V lookup: CDR1 SEHNR, CDR2 FQNEAQ (reference sequence). V lost 0 bases to trimming and J lost 2 bases, with 11 bases between them.